Below are 23 T cell receptor beta chains sequenced from a single sample in a study of OX40 agonist ivuxolimab in advanced cancers. Assay: immunoSEQ multiplex PCR; the TCRdb copy retains only in-frame clones and omits some. This table holds over 45,000 clones, about four fifths found once. The input for sequencing was CD4+ or CD8+ T cells sorted from blood, taken in a trial of the OX40 agonist ivuxolimab. Source of these receptors: an adult with an advanced solid tumor such as melanoma, head and neck, liver or kidney cancer.

The chain is built from TRBV6-5 and TRBJ2-1; weak D call: TRBD1 (5 bases). From germline, CDR1 is MNHEY and CDR2 SVGAGI. The CDR3 runs to 15 residues. V was trimmed by 6 bases and J by 1 base, leaving 13 bases between them. CDR3: CASRPRVESYNEQFF. The CDR3 coding sequence is TGTGCCAGCAGACCCAGGGTAGAGTCCTACAATGAGCAGTTCTTC.

The V gene is TRBV7-3, the J gene TRBJ1-1; D not resolved. V shed 5 bases and J shed 2 bases, with 9 bases lying between them. The CDR3 length is 13 residues. The V gene's germline CDR1 is SGHTA and CDR2 FQGTGA. As DNA, the CDR3 is TGTGCCAGCAGCGCTGGACCAAACACTGAAGCTTTCTTT. This sequence encodes CASSAGPNTEAFF.

This chain connects TRBV5-1 to TRBJ2-3; D is perhaps TRBD1 or TRBD2 (5 bases each). Deletions cut 7 bases from V and 5 bases from J, with 14 bases between. This CDR3 has 13 residues. Germline V lookup: CDR1 SGHRS, CDR2 YFSETQ. The CDR3 loop reads CASRPGGGDTQYF. CDR3 DNA sequence: TGCGCCAGCCGCCCCGGTGGGGGAGATACGCAGTATTTT.

The chain has TRBV18 and TRBJ2-2, with no clear D. Germline CDR1 KGHSH, CDR2 LQKENI. The CDR3 has 19 residues. The ends were cut back, 1 base at V and 0 bases at J, with 18 bases in the middle. CDR3 in DNA: TGTGCCAGCTCACCACTTTTTGCTGGATCCCTCGCGAACACCGGGGAGCTGTTTTTT. Translated: CASSPLFAGSLANTGELFF.

The chain uses TRBV5-1 and TRBJ2-3; 8 nucleotides agree with TRBD1. This CDR3 has 16 amino acids. The junction had 9 bases not matched to a gene; V was cut back by 3 bases and J by 3 bases. From germline, CDR1 is SGHRS and CDR2 YFSETQ. This chain's CDR3 is CASSYDRGRSTDTQYF. In DNA, the CDR3 is TGCGCCAGCAGCTACGACAGGGGCCGATCTACAGATACGCAGTATTTT.

The chain links TRBV14 to TRBJ2-2; D remains ambiguous. CDR3 length: 14 residues. Germline CDR1 is SGHDN and CDR2 is FVKESK. The V and J ends lost 0 bases and 5 bases respectively, with 7 bases between them. For the CDR3, the DNA is TGTGCCAGCAGCCAAGATTGGCGTACCGGGGAGCTGTTTTTT. Translation: CASSQDWRTGELFF.

CDR3 sequence: CASSAGGVLNEKLFF. The DNA of the CDR3 is TGTGCCAGCTCTGCAGGGGGGGTTCTCAATGAAAAACTGTTTTTT. The V and J genes are TRBV25-1 and TRBJ1-4, with 7 bases that match TRBD1. V trimming: 8 bases; J trimming: 5 bases; junction bases outside the gene matches: 11. There are 15 residues in the CDR3. Germline assignment: CDR1 MGHDK and CDR2 SYGVNS.

The genes are TRBV11-3 and TRBJ2-3; unclear D gene. The V gene lost 5 bases and the J gene lost 4 bases, with 7 bases spanning the gap. CDR1 is SGHNT, CDR2 YENEEA, per germline. The CDR3 consists of 12 residues. The CDR3 is CASSQDADTQYF. Here the CDR3 DNA reads TGTGCCAGCAGCCAAGACGCAGATACGCAGTATTTT.

This sequence joins TRBV7-9 and TRBJ2-3; D perhaps matches TRBD1 (5 bases). The CDR3 covers 14 residues. V lost 7 bases and J 9 bases, leaving 20 bases between the germline ends. Germline CDR1 and CDR2: SEHNR and FQNEAQ (reference sequence). Written as DNA, the CDR3 is TGTGCCAGCACCCTCACGGTGCAGGGAAACACGCAGTATTTT. Translated, it gives CASTLTVQGNTQYF.

The gene calls are TRBV30 and TRBJ1-4; maybe TRBD1 (6 bases). Between the trimmed V and J ends, which lost 7 bases and 8 bases, there was a span of 11 bases. Looked up from germline, CDR1 is GTSNPN and CDR2 is SVGIG (reference sequence). The CDR3 is 11 amino acids. CDR3 in DNA: TGTGCCTCGGACAGAGGAGAAAAACTGTTTTTT. Protein sequence: CASDRGEKLFF.

The CDR3 loop reads CASSSAGGGSPLHF. CDR3 sequence (DNA): TGTGCCAGCAGCTCGGCAGGGGGTGGTTCACCCCTCCACTTT. V is TRBV7-3 and J is TRBJ1-6; 7 bases fit TRBD1. The CDR3 spans 14 residues. The V gene's germline CDR1 is SGHTA and CDR2 FQGTGA. With V trimmed by 4 bases and J by 9 bases, 6 bases remained unmatched.

The chain is built from TRBV27 and TRBJ2-3; possibly TRBD2 for D (6 bases). V dropped 6 bases and J dropped 5 bases, with 12 bases sitting between them. The germline CDR1 and CDR2 sequences are MNHEY and SMNVEV (reference sequence). This CDR3 has 13 amino acids. The CDR3 DNA reads as TGTGCCAGCAGGCCCACCGGGGGAGATACGCAGTATTTT. The encoded protein is CASRPTGGDTQYF.

This rearrangement joins TRBV30 to TRBJ2-1; D possibly corresponds to TRBD2 (7 bases). The CDR3 contains 15 residues. From germline, CDR1 is GTSNPN and CDR2 SVGIG (reference sequence). The V and J ends lost 4 bases and 5 bases respectively, with 18 bases between them. CDR3 DNA sequence: TGTGCCTGGAAGGGGGGGCAGTTAAACCACAATGAGCAGTTCTTC. This sequence encodes CAWKGGQLNHNEQFF.

The chain has TRBV18 and TRBJ2-2; a possible D gene is TRBD1 (6 bases). CDR1 and CDR2 (germline): KGHSH, LQKENI. The CDR3 has 16 residues. The V and J ends lost 4 bases and 2 bases respectively, with 14 bases between them. In DNA, the CDR3 is TGTGCCAGCTCACTTAACCCGGGACACAACACCGGGGAGCTGTTTTTT. Protein sequence: CASSLNPGHNTGELFF. The whole variable domain, remainder taken from reference TRBV18 and TRBJ2-2, is NAGVMQNPRHLVRRRGQEARLRCSPMKGHSHVYWYRQLPEEGLKFMVYLQKENIIDESGMPKERFSAEFPKEGPSILRIQQVVRGDSAAYFCASSLNPGHNTGELFFGEGSRLTVL.

This clone was counted only a few times. This sequence joins TRBV5-1 and TRBJ2-7, with unresolved D. The length of the CDR3 is 13 residues. V was trimmed by 7 bases and J by 3 bases, leaving 14 bases between them. Germline assignment: CDR1 SGHRS and CDR2 YFSETQ. CDR3 in amino acids: CASSDPTDYEQYF. DNA for the CDR3: TGCGCCAGCTCGGACCCCACTGACTACGAGCAGTACTTC.

This rearrangement joins TRBV10-2 to TRBJ2-1; 11 bases align to TRBD2. CDR3 length equals 16 residues. The V and J ends lost 5 bases and 3 bases, in that order; junction bases with no gene match: 6. The germline V gene has CDR1 WSHSY and CDR2 SAAADI. CDR3 nucleotides: TGCGCCAGCAGTTCCGGGACTAGCGGACTCTACAATGAGCAGTTCTTC. Translation gives CASSSGTSGLYNEQFF.

The chain has TRBV5-4 and TRBJ1-6; D possibly corresponds to TRBD1 (5 bases). V dropped 4 bases and J dropped 0 bases, with 14 bases sitting between them. The CDR3 runs 17 residues. Germline values: CDR1 SGHNT, CDR2 YYREEE (reference sequence). This CDR3 is CASSRDSFSSYNSPLHF. The CDR3 DNA reads TGTGCCAGCAGCCGCGACAGTTTTAGCTCCTATAATTCACCCCTCCACTTT.

The rearrangement joins TRBV6-6 to TRBJ1-5; TRBD1 aligns across 8 bases. This CDR3 is built from 15 residues. Looked up from germline, CDR1 is MNHNY and CDR2 is SVGAGI (reference sequence). V dropped 0 bases and J dropped 7; count of bases not matched to a gene: 5. The chain's CDR3 is CASSYSGRGQQPQHF. CDR3 bases: TGTGCCAGCAGTTACTCGGGCAGGGGGCAACAGCCCCAGCATTTT.

The V and J genes are TRBV18 and TRBJ2-1; 10 bases are shared with TRBD2. Germline loops: CDR1 KGHSH, CDR2 LQKENI. The V and J ends lost 1 base and 8 bases, in that order; junction bases with no gene match: 2. This CDR3 contains 14 residues. CDR3 DNA sequence: TGTGCCAGCTCACCACTAGCGGGGGGTTATGAGCAGTTCTTC. Its protein is CASSPLAGGYEQFF.

This chain links TRBV6-5 with TRBJ1-3; D is undetermined. Deletions cut 0 bases from V and 0 bases from J, with 6 bases between. Germline loops: CDR1 MNHEY, CDR2 SVGAGI. The CDR3 has 15 residues. CDR3 sequence reads: CASSYSVISGNTIYF. The CDR3 DNA sequence: TGTGCCAGCAGTTACTCGGTCATCTCTGGAAACACCATATATTTT.

The chain couples TRBV29-1 to TRBJ2-3, with 9 bases lining up with TRBD2. Unmatched junction bases numbered 15, after V lost 4 bases and J lost 10 bases. From germline, CDR1 is SQVTM and CDR2 ANQGSEA. This CDR3 has 15 residues. Here the CDR3 reads CSVAPGLAGPQAQYF. In DNA, the CDR3 is TGCAGCGTTGCTCCTGGGCTAGCGGGGCCCCAGGCGCAGTATTTT.

The chain employs TRBV30 and TRBJ1-2; 9 bases map to TRBD1. The ends lost 6 bases at V and 8 bases at J; junction bases unmatched: 13. The germline V gene has CDR1 GTSNPN and CDR2 SVGIG (reference sequence). This CDR3 is 14 amino acids long. For the CDR3, the DNA is TGTGCCTGTACGGACTATGGGGACAGGGAGGGCTACACCTTC. Translation: CACTDYGDREGYTF.

V and J are TRBV11-2 and TRBJ2-1; no clear D gene. This CDR3 contains 15 residues. Germline loops: CDR1 SGHAT, CDR2 FQNNGV. Trimming took 5 bases from V and 0 from J, leaving 11 bases between them. CDR3 loop: CASSPPALSYNEQFF. The CDR3 DNA reads as TGTGCCAGCAGCCCCCCCGCCCTCTCCTACAATGAGCAGTTCTTC.